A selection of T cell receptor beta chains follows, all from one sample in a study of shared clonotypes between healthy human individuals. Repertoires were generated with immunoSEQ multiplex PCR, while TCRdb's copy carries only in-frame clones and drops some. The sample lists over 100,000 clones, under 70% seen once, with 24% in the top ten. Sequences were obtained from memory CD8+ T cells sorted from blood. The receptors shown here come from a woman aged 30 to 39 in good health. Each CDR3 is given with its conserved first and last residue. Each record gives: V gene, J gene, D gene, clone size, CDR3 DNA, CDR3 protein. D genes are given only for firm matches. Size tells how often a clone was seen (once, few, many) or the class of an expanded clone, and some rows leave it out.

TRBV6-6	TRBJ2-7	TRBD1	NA	TGTGCCAGCAACAACGGACAGGGGCCCTACGAGCAGTACTTC	CASNNGQGPYEQYF
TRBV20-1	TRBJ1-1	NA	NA	TGCAGTGCTAGAAGGGTGACTGAAGCTTTCTTT	CSARRVTEAFF
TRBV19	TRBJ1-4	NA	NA	TGTGCCAGTAGTACCCCTTTCGGAGCCGCAACTAATGAAAAACTGTTTTTT	CASSTPFGAATNEKLFF
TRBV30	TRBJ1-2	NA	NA	TGTGCCTGGATCTCGGGAGGACAGAATGGCTACACCTTC	CAWISGGQNGYTF
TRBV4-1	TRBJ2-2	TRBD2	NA	TGCGCCAGCAGCCATCCGGGACTAGCTAGCGGGGAGCTGTTTTTT	CASSHPGLASGELFF
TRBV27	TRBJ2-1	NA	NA	TGTGCCAGCGAAAGCGGCCTGGGTAATGAGCAGTTCTTC	CASESGLGNEQFF
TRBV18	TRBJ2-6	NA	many	TGTGCCAGCTCACCACCGGTATACTCTGGGGCCAACGTCCTGACTTTC	CASSPPVYSGANVLTF
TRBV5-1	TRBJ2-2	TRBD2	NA	TGCGCCAGCAGCTGGACTAGCTCGGCCGGGGAGCTGTTTTTT	CASSWTSSAGELFF
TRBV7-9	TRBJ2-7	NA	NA	TGTGCCAGCAGCCTATACAGGGATAATGACGAGCAGTACTTC	CASSLYRDNDEQYF
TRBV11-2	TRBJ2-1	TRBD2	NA	TGTGCCAGCAGCTTAGATCCCGGGGGGGGCACCTACAATGAGCAGTTCTTC	CASSLDPGGGTYNEQFF
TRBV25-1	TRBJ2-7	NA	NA	TGTGCCAGCAGTGGGCGTAGGGTGGGGGAGGAGGAGCAGTACTTC	CASSGRRVGEEEQYF
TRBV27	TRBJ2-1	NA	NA	TGTGCCAGCAAGGAGTCGGTGGCGGATGGGCCCAATGAGCAGTTCTTC	CASKESVADGPNEQFF
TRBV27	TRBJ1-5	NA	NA	TGTGCCAGCGGCAGGGCTAGCAATCAGCCCCAGCATTTT	CASGRASNQPQHF
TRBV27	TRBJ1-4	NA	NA	TGTGCCAGCAGTTTTGATCGGAGGACACGATGGGAAAAACTGTTTTTT	CASSFDRRTRWEKLFF
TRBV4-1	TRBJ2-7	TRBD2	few	TGCGCCAGCAGCCAAGTACCAGCGGGAGGGGGGTCCTACGAGCAGTACTTC	CASSQVPAGGGSYEQYF
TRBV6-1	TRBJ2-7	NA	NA	TGTGCCAGCAGTGAATTGGGAGTAGGGCTTTACGAGCAGTACTTC	CASSELGVGLYEQYF
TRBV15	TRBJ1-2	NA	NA	TGTGCCACCAGCAGGGACCGCGAGCCCCCGGGGGGCTACACCTTC	CATSRDREPPGGYTF
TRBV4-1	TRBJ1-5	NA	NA	TGCGCCAGCAGCCAAGCAGGGGACACCGATAGCAATCAGCCCCAGCATTTT	CASSQAGDTDSNQPQHF
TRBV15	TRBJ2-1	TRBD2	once	TGTGCCACCAGCGGTAGCGGGTACAATGAGCAGTTCTTC	CATSGSGYNEQFF
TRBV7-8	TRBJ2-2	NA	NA	TGTGCCAGCAGCCAGCACCATATCCGGGTCGGGGAGCTGTTTTTT	CASSQHHIRVGELFF